This T cell receptor beta chain was obtained from a study of early T cells in non-severe SARS-CoV-2 infection. Across the whole study: Unpaired chains resulted from sequencing bulk RNA of unsorted whole blood.

TCRdb analysed the 5' RACE reads with MiXCR anew, one entry per CDR3 protein. There are tens of thousands of distinct CDR3 sequences in the sample; about 16% occur only once, and 4.5% to 7% lies in the top ten. This CDR3 has 14 residues. Trimming cost V 6 bases and J 2 bases, with 16 bases left between them. Germline CDR1 is SQVTM and CDR2 is ANQGSEA. There are many counts of this clonotype. This chain links TRBV29-1 with TRBJ2-5, with D possibly called TRBD1 or TRBD2 (6 bases each). The TCR was taken from an adult who was a healthcare worker with PCR-confirmed SARS-CoV-2 infection or an uninfected control (not recorded which). The sample comprised whole blood. The CDR3 DNA sequence: TGCAGCGTAAATGCGGGACATACGCAAGAGACCCAGTACTTC. It yields the protein CSVNAGHTQETQYF.